This TCR beta chain was captured by sequencing in a study of cytomegalovirus exposure and HLA in healthy donors. General study results and limits: Among TCR beta chains, those listed as cytomegalovirus-associated numbered about 160.

The CDR3 has 15 amino acids. Trimming cost V 0 bases and J 5 bases, with 13 bases left between them. Germline values: CDR1 MNHEY, CDR2 SVGAGI. PCR used 60 Vbeta primers and 13 Jbeta primers. TCRdb keeps only in-frame clones here, not all; method: immunoSEQ multiplex PCR. This table holds about 120,000 clones, roughly 14% found once. This clone appeared a few times. The antigen remains unidentified. The chain has TRBV6-5 and TRBJ2-5; maybe TRBD2 (6 bases). The clonotype originates from a woman between 18 and 29 years old in good health and CMV-seronegative. Sequencing was performed on PBMCs. Here the CDR3 reads CASSYSEGVAETQYF. CDR3 bases: TGTGCCAGCAGTTACTCGGAGGGTGTTGCGGAGACCCAGTACTTC.